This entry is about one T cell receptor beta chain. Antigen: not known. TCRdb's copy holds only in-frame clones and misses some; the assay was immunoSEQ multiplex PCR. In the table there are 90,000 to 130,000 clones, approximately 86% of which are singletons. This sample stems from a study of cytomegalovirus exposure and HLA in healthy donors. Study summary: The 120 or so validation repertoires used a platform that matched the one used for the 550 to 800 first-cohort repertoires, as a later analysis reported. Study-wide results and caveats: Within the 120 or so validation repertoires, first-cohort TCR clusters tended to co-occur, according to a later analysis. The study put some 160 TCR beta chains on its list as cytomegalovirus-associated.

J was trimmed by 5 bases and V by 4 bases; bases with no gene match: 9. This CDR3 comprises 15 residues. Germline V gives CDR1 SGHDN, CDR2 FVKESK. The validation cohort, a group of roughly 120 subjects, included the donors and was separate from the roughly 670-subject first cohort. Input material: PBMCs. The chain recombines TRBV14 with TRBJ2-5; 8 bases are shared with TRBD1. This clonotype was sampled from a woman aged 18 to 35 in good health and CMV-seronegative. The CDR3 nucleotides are TGTGCCAGCAGCCCTCTCGACAGGGGCGATGAGACCCAGTACTTC. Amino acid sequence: CASSPLDRGDETQYF.